One sample yielded the 10 T cell receptor beta chains listed below, sequenced in a study of blood T cells in healthy people across ages. The authors ran a second PCR of about 6 to 11 cycles using a sample-barcoded 5' primer and a J-beta primer mix. MiXCR, applied by TCRdb to the 5' RACE reads, yields one record per CDR3 protein. The sample yields roughly 1,700,000 distinct CDR3 sequences, roughly 27% seen once. The sequenced sample consisted of blood. The source of these receptors is a woman aged 25 to 45 in good health.

The chain employs TRBV20-1 and TRBJ2-2; 8 bases align to TRBD2. V shed 3 bases, J shed 1 base, and the junction held 4 bases outside the gene matches. The CDR3 loop spans 15 amino acids. Per the germline V gene, CDR1 is DFQATT and CDR2 is SNEGSKA (reference sequence). CDR3 in DNA: TGCAGTGCTAGGTCTAGCGGGTGGAACACCGGGGAGCTGTTTTTT. Translating it yields CSARSSGWNTGELFF.

The chain joins TRBV6-2 or TRBV6-3 to TRBJ1-2; 7 bases agree with TRBD1. Germline CDR1 MNHEY, CDR2 SVGEGT. With V trimmed by 6 bases and J by 6 bases, 10 bases remained unmatched. The CDR3 runs 14 residues. CDR3 bases: TGTGCCAGCAGAGACCCTGGACAGGATGATGGCTACACCTTC. It yields the protein CASRDPGQDDGYTF.

This clonotype was observed a handful of times. The chain uses TRBV29-1 and TRBJ1-5; D remains unclear. Trimming took off 4 bases at V and 4 bases at J, with 8 bases between the two ends. The germline V gene encodes CDR1 SQVTM and CDR2 ANQGSEA. The CDR3 totals 12 residues. For the CDR3, the DNA is TGCAGCGTTGGGTCGGAGAATCAGCCCCAGCATTTT. It codes for CSVGSENQPQHF.

This clonotype showed up many times. J is TRBJ2-5 and V is TRBV2; 7 bases are a match to TRBD1. V trimming: 7 bases; J trimming: 3 bases; junction bases outside the gene matches: 5. CDR3 length: 13 amino acids. The germline V gene encodes CDR1 SNHLY and CDR2 FYNNEI. DNA of the CDR3: TGTGCCAGCAATTTACAGGGGAAAGAGACCCAGTACTTC. It encodes CASNLQGKETQYF.

V gene TRBV24-1 combines with J gene TRBJ2-3; TRBD1 matches 8 bases. Germline values: CDR1 KGHDR, CDR2 SFDVKD. The junction had 8 bases not matched to a gene; V was cut back by 4 bases and J by 0 bases. The CDR3 is made up of 17 amino acids. The CDR3 is CATSEGQANPSTDTQYF. CDR3 coding DNA: TGTGCCACCAGTGAGGGACAGGCAAACCCTAGCACAGATACGCAGTATTTT.

A word on this clonotype: Only one base separates this from a far larger clonotype, so it likely reflects a read error. The J gene is TRBJ1-1, the V gene TRBV7-2, with D unclear. Germline lookup yields CDR1 SGHTA and CDR2 FQGNSA. CDR3 length equals 13 residues. The ends were cut back, 3 bases at V and 5 bases at J, with 10 bases in the middle. The CDR3 region has the DNA TGTGCCAGCAGCTTCGGCAGGAAAACTGAAGCTTTCTTT. As protein: CASSFGRKTEAFF.

Worth noting for this clonotype: One junction end disagrees with the germline gene, perhaps due to a read error. The chain links TRBV4-3 to TRBJ2-1, with TRBD1 as a possible D gene (6 bases). This CDR3 has 16 amino acids. Germline CDR1 LGHNA, CDR2 YSLEER. The CDR3 nucleotides are TGCGCCGGCAGCCAGACCTCCTGGGGGCAATACAATGAGCAGTTCTTC. It specifies CAGSQTSWGQYNEQFF.

As concerns this clonotype: Just one base apart from a much larger clone, this may be a read error. This chain uses TRBV29-1 with TRBJ2-1, with 13 positions matching TRBD2. After removal of 1 base from V and 8 bases from J, the junction contained 5 bases not matched to a gene. Germline V gene data show CDR1 as SQVTM and CDR2 as ANQGSEA. This CDR3 is built from 15 residues. The CDR3 DNA is TGCAGCGTTGAAGGGACTAGCGGGAGTCGGGATGAGCAGTTCTTC. Amino acid sequence: CSVEGTSGSRDEQFF.

This chain joins TRBV29-1 and TRBJ2-3; perhaps TRBD2 as D (6 bases). The ends were cut back, 4 bases at V and 0 bases at J, with 11 bases in the middle. Germline CDR1 and CDR2: SQVTM and ANQGSEA. The CDR3 is 14 residues long. The CDR3 nucleotides read TGCAGCGTTGGGGAGGCCTCAAGCACAGATACGCAGTATTTT. Its protein product is CSVGEASSTDTQYF.

Here the CDR3 DNA reads TGTGCCAGCAGCTCGTCAGCCGGGACAGGGGGCAATCAGCCCCAGTATTTT. It yields the protein CASSSSAGTGGNQPQYF. The rearrangement joins TRBV7-2 to TRBJ1-5; 12 bases map to TRBD1. The J call may be faulty, since TRBJ2-3 better matches the DNA end. Germline V gene data show CDR1 as SGHTA and CDR2 as FQGNSA. The CDR3 contains 17 residues.